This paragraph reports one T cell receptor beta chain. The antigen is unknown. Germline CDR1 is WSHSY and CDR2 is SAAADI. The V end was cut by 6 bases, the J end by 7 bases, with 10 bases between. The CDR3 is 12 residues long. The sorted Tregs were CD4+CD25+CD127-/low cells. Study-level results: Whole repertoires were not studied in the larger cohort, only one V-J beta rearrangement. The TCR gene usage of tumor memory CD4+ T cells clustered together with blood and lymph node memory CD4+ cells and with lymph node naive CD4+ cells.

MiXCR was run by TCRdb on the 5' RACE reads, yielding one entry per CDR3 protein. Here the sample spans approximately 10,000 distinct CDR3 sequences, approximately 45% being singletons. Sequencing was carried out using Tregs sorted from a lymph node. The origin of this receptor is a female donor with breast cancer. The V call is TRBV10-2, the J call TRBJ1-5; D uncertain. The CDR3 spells CASRMELQPQHF. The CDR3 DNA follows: TGCGCCAGCAGGATGGAACTACAGCCCCAGCATTTT.